The 3 T cell receptor beta chains below were found in one sample sequenced in a study of shared clonotypes between healthy human individuals. The data were produced by immunoSEQ multiplex PCR, yet TCRdb's version contains in-frame clones alone and is incomplete. This table holds about 2.5 million clones, less than 95% found once. The sequencing input was naive CD4+ T cells from PBMCs. As to subset: CD45RA+ positively selected. These receptors all stem from a man in his late teens or twenties in good health. Some clones in this sample may be carry-over from other donors' samples.

The CDR3 reads CASGTVRGEKLFF. The CDR3, as DNA: TGTGCCAGCGGTACAGTCAGGGGAGAAAAACTGTTTTTT. The chain recombines TRBV28 with TRBJ1-4; a possible D gene is TRBD1 (6 bases). CDR1 is MDHEN, CDR2 SYDVKM, per germline. Trimming stripped 8 bases from V and 8 bases from J, with 15 bases between. The CDR3 totals 13 residues.

This chain uses TRBV19 with TRBJ2-2, with 7 bases fitting TRBD1. V lost 7 bases and J lost 6; bases outside the gene matches: 8. Germline V CDR1 and CDR2: LNHDA, SQIVND (reference sequence). The CDR3 runs to 14 residues. The CDR3 DNA sequence: TGTGCCAGTATTAACAGGCAGGGGGCCGGGGAGCTGTTTTTT. Translated, it gives CASINRQGAGELFF.

This chain links TRBV7-3 with TRBJ2-1; 7 bases are a match to TRBD2. V trimming: 4 bases; J trimming: 8 bases; junction bases outside the gene matches: 17. Germline CDR1 is SGHTA and CDR2 is FQGTGA. The CDR3 sequence is 17 residues long. The DNA of the CDR3 is TGTGCCAGCAGCTACATACCGGGACTAAGGGTTCGGGATGAGCAGTTCTTC. Translation: CASSYIPGLRVRDEQFF.